Sequencing of this T cell receptor beta chain was carried out in a study of blood T cells in healthy people across ages. The CDR3 contains 14 residues. Germline V CDR1 and CDR2: SGDLS, YYNGEE. Unmatched junction bases numbered 5, after V lost 2 bases and J lost 5 bases. Primers used in a second PCR of about 6 to 11 cycles were a sample-barcoded 5' primer and a J-beta primer mix. TCRdb redid the calling of the 5' RACE reads with MiXCR, one entry per CDR3 protein. The sample gives 1.5 million to 2 million distinct CDR3 sequences, 28% of which show up once; 7.7% is in the top ten. The chain combines TRBV9 with TRBJ2-3; 7 bases line up with TRBD1. Material: blood. The origin of this receptor is a woman between 25 and 40 years old in good health. CDR3 amino acids: CASSVTGVGDTQYF. As DNA, the CDR3 is TGTGCCAGCAGCGTTACAGGGGTCGGAGATACGCAGTATTTT. The full variable domain, its missing parts supplied by reference TRBV9 and TRBJ2-3, is DSGVTQTPKHLITATGQRVTLRCSPRSGDLSVYWYQQSLDQGLQFLIQYYNGEERAKGNILERFSAQQFPDLHSELNLSSLELGDSALYFCASSVTGVGDTQYFGPGTRLTVL.